This entry features one T cell receptor (beta chain) sequence. The data originate from a study of OX40 agonist ivuxolimab in advanced cancers. Across the study: Patients were treated with intravenous ivuxolimab, dosed at 0.01 to 10 mg/kg and infused every 2 weeks.

Measured with immunoSEQ multiplex PCR; TCRdb has only the in-frame clones, and not every one. The sample records approximately 76,000 clones, 75% to 90% being singletons. The germline V gene has CDR1 SEHNR and CDR2 FQNEAQ (reference sequence). The J segment lost 5 bases and the V segment lost 5 bases, leaving 8 bases of the junction unmatched. The CDR3 sequence is 15 residues long. This TCR was sampled from an adult with an advanced solid tumor such as melanoma, head and neck, liver or kidney cancer. This chain joins TRBV7-9 and TRBJ2-7; 11 positions match TRBD2. Here the sequenced sample was CD4+ or CD8+ T cells sorted from blood, taken in a trial of the OX40 agonist ivuxolimab. The CDR3 reads CASSITSGGKNEQYF. The CDR3 DNA reads TGTGCCAGCAGCATTACTAGCGGGGGTAAGAACGAGCAGTACTTC.